This T cell receptor beta chain was sequenced during a study of cytomegalovirus exposure and HLA in healthy donors. This clone came up once. A multiplex PCR was run with 60 Vbeta primers and 13 Jbeta primers. Sequencing was performed with immunoSEQ multiplex PCR; in TCRdb, only in-frame clones are kept and a portion is missing. The data show some 150,000 clones, 81% seen once. J was trimmed by 6 bases and V by 4 bases; bases with no gene match: 14. Germline assignment: CDR1 MNHNS and CDR2 SASEGT. This CDR3 region has 16 residues. Sequenced sample: PBMCs. This TCR derives from a young woman in good health and CMV-seropositive. The chain employs TRBV6-1 and TRBJ1-2; 7 bases match TRBD1. DNA of the CDR3: TGTGCCAGCAGTGGAAGGCAGGGGGGAGGTTGGGATGGCTACACCTTC. Translating it yields CASSGRQGGGWDGYTF.